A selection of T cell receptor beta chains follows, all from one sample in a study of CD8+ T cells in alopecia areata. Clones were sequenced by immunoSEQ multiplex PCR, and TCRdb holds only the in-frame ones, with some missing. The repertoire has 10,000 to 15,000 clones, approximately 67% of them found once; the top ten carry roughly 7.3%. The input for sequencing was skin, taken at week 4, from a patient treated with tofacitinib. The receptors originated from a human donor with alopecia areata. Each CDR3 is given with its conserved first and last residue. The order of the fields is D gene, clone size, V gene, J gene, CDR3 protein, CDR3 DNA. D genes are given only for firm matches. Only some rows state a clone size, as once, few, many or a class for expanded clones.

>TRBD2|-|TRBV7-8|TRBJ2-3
CASSSGVSWRGANIRTDTQYF
TGTGCCAGCAGCTCAGGGGTCTCATGGCGGGGGGCCAACATCCGCACAGATACGCAGTATTTT
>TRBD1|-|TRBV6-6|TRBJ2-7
CASSFGTGAEQYF
TGTGCCAGCAGTTTCGGGACAGGGGCCGAGCAGTACTTC
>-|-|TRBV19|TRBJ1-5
CASSIGPQPQHF
TGTGCCAGTAGTATTGGGCCACAGCCCCAGCATTTT
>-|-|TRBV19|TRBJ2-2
CASTWGARPTGELFF
TGTGCCTCAACTTGGGGGGCGCGACCCACCGGGGAGCTGTTTTTT
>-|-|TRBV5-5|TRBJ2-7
CASSLLLDRTYEQYF
TGTGCCAGCAGCTTGTTGCTAGACCGAACCTACGAGCAGTACTTC
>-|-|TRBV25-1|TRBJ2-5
CASSPSETQYF
TGTGCCAGCAGTCCATCAGAGACCCAGTACTTC
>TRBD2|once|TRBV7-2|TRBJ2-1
CASSPGLVAYNEQFF
TGTGCCAGCAGCCCGGGACTAGTCGCCTACAATGAGCAGTTCTTC
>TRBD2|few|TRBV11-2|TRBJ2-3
CASSSTPGGLWDTQYF
TGTGCCAGCAGCTCCACCCCGGGGGGGCTTTGGGATACGCAGTATTTT
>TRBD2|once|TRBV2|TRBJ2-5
CASRGGQETQYF
TGTGCCAGCAGGGGGGGGCAAGAGACCCAGTACTTC
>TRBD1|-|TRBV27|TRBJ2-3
CASSWGRGLADTQYF
TGTGCCAGCAGTTGGGGCAGGGGGCTGGCAGATACGCAGTATTTT
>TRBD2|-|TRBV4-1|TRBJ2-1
CASSQGLAGLNEQFF
TGCGCCAGCAGCCAGGGACTAGCGGGGTTGAATGAGCAGTTCTTC
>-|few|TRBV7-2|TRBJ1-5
CASSPSTGYSPGGNQPQHF
TGTGCCAGCAGCCCATCGACAGGATACTCACCTGGCGGCAATCAGCCCCAGCATTTT
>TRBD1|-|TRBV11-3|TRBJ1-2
CASTDDRGWDGYTF
TGTGCCAGCACCGACGACAGGGGGTGGGATGGCTACACCTTC
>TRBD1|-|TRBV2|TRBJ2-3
CASDRGADTQYF
TGTGCCAGCGACAGGGGCGCAGATACGCAGTATTTT
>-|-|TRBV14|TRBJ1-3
CASSHITGQGNTIYF
TGTGCCAGCAGCCATATAACAGGGCAAGGAAACACCATATATTTT
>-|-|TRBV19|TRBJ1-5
CASTSGAGNQPQHF
TGTGCCAGTACCTCGGGGGCAGGCAATCAGCCCCAGCATTTT
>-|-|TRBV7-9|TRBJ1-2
CASSLSRTAYGYTF
TGTGCCAGCAGCTTATCCCGGACTGCATATGGCTACACCTTC
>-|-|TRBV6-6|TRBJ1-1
CASSYSTTYTEAFF
TGTGCCAGCAGTTACTCGACGACTTACACTGAAGCTTTCTTT
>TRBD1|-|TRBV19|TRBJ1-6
CASSKTGGNSPLHF
TGTGCCAGTAGTAAGACAGGGGGTAATTCACCCCTCCACTTT
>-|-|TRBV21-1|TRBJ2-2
CASSNPGTGCTGELFF
TGTGCCAGCAGCAATCCCGGGACAGGGTGCACCGGGGAGCTGTTTTTT
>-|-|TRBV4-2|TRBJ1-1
CASSLEDGRSTEAFF
TGTGCCAGCAGCTTAGAGGATGGACGGAGCACTGAAGCTTTCTTT
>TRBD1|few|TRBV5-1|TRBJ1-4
CASGYRGTDEKLFF
TGCGCCAGCGGATACAGGGGGACGGATGAAAAACTGTTTTTT
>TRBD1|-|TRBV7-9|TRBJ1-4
CASSSRDRGTNEKLFF
TGTGCCAGCAGCTCCCGGGACAGGGGAACTAATGAAAAACTGTTTTTT
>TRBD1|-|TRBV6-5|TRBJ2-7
CASSYSTGLPYEQYF
TGTGCCAGCAGTTATTCGACAGGGCTCCCCTACGAGCAGTACTTC
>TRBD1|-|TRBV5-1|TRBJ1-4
CASSLSGTGGGHEKLFF
TGCGCCAGCAGCTTATCCGGGACAGGGGGCGGACATGAAAAACTGTTTTTT
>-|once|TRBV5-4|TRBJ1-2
CASSLTGYYTF
TGTGCCAGCAGCTTGACCGGTTACTACACCTTC
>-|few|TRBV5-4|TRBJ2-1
CASSLESSRNEQFF
TGTGCCAGCAGCTTGGAGTCAAGTCGCAATGAGCAGTTCTTC
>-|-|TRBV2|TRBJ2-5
CASSELGGETQYF
TGTGCCAGCAGTGAATTGGGGGGAGAGACCCAGTACTTC
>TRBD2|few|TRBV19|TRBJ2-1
CASTELAGGKQFF
TGTGCCAGTACGGAACTAGCGGGGGGCAAGCAGTTCTTC
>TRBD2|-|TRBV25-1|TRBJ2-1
CASSETSGGQSYNEQFF
TGTGCCAGCAGTGAAACTAGCGGGGGGCAATCCTACAATGAGCAGTTCTTC
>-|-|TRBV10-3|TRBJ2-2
CAITRSGTGELFF
TGTGCCATCACTCGGTCCGGCACCGGGGAGCTGTTTTTT
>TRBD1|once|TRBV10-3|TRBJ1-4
CAISDRQGRFGKLFF
TGTGCCATCAGTGATAGACAGGGGAGATTTGGAAAACTGTTTTTT
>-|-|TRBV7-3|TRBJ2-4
CASSTENIQYF
TGTGCCAGCAGTACCGAAAACATTCAGTACTTC
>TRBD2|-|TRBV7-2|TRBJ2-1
CASSLLAGGNEQFF
TGTGCCAGCAGCTTATTAGCGGGGGGCAATGAGCAGTTCTTC
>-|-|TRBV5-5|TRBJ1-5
CASSLGLWDPGGYQPQHF
TGTGCCAGCAGCCTCGGCCTCTGGGATCCGGGGGGTTATCAGCCCCAGCATTTT
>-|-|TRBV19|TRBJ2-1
CASSISSALEQFF
TGTGCCAGTAGTATAAGTAGCGCCCTCGAGCAGTTCTTC
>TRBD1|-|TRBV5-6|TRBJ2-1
CASSLDRGLYNEQFF
TGTGCCAGCAGCTTGGACAGGGGGCTCTACAATGAGCAGTTCTTC
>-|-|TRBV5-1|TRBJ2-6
CASSLGGSLFSGANVLTF
TGCGCCAGCAGCTTGGGAGGCAGCCTTTTCTCTGGGGCCAACGTCCTGACTTTC
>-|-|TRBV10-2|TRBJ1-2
CASSESRDFPNYGYTF
TGCGCCAGCAGTGAGTCTCGAGACTTCCCTAACTATGGCTACACCTTC
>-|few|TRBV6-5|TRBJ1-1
CASSYDRSNTEAFF
TGTGCCAGCAGTTACGACAGATCAAACACTGAAGCTTTCTTT
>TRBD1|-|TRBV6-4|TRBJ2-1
CASSRDRETHEQFF
TGTGCCAGCAGCCGGGACAGGGAGACTCATGAGCAGTTCTTC
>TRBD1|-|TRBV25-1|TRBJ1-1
CASSWDRDGTEAFF
TGTGCCAGTTCGTGGGACAGGGATGGCACTGAAGCTTTCTTT
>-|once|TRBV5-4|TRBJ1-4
CASSLRQEWSTNEKLFF
TGTGCCAGCAGCTTGCGTCAGGAATGGTCGACTAATGAAAAACTGTTTTTT
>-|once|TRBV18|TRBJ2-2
CASSPAGRWWVEELFF
TGTGCCAGCTCACCAGCGGGACGGTGGTGGGTAGAGGAGCTGTTTTTT
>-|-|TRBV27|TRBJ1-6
CASSFGQAMGSPLHF
TGTGCCAGCAGTTTTGGGCAGGCGATGGGTTCACCCCTCCACTTT
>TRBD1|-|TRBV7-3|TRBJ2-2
CASSIDRVTGELFF
TGTGCCAGCAGCATTGACAGGGTCACCGGGGAGCTGTTTTTT
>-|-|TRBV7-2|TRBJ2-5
CASSSQGWETQYF
TGTGCCAGCAGCTCTCAGGGCTGGGAGACCCAGTACTTC
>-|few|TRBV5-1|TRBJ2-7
CASSRDPSYEQYF
TGCGCCAGCAGTCGGGACCCCTCCTACGAGCAGTACTTC
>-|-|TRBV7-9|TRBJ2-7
CASSLAEGTYEQYF
TGTGCCAGCAGCTTAGCGGAGGGGACCTACGAGCAGTACTTC
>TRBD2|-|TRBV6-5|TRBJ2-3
CASSYGLAADTQYF
TGTGCCAGCAGTTACGGGCTAGCGGCAGATACGCAGTATTTT
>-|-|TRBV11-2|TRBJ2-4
CASSSLRSGAKNIQYF
TGTGCCAGCAGCTCCCTGAGAAGTGGTGCCAAAAACATTCAGTACTTC
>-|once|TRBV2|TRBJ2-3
CAGLQRDLFPPTDTQYF
TGTGCCGGGCTCCAGAGGGACCTCTTTCCACCCACAGATACGCAGTATTTT
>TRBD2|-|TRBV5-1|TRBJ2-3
CASSLYSSGGAVDTQYF
TGCGCCAGCAGCCTGTACTCTAGCGGGGGGGCAGTGGATACGCAGTATTTT
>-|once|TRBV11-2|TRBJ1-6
CASSSGLANSPLHF
TGTGCCAGCAGCTCTGGCTTGGCTAATTCACCCCTCCACTTT
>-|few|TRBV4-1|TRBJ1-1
CASSPHGALDTEAFF
TGCGCCAGCAGCCCCCACGGGGCGTTGGACACTGAAGCTTTCTTT
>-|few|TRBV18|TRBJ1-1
CASSPARGEAFF
TGTGCCAGCTCACCAGCCAGGGGAGAAGCTTTCTTT
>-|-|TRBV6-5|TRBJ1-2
CASSYSRRDGYTF
TGTGCCAGCAGTTACTCGAGACGGGATGGCTACACCTTC
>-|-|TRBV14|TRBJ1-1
CASSQDWFIREDTEAFF
TGTGCCAGCAGCCAAGATTGGTTTATAAGGGAAGACACTGAAGCTTTCTTT
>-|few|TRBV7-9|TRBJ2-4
CASSLGLGLKNIQYF
TGTGCCAGCAGCTTAGGTCTAGGACTAAAAAACATTCAGTACTTC
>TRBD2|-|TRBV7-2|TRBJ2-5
CASSSPLWRGEGTQYF
TGTGCCAGCAGCTCACCTCTTTGGCGGGGGGAAGGGACCCAGTACTTC